This T cell receptor (beta chain) was retrieved from a study of T-cell memory formation after mild COVID-19. Germline-derived CDR1 and CDR2 are LGHNA and YNFKEQ. V gave up 3 bases and J gave up 7 bases, with 10 bases separating them. This CDR3 is built from 13 residues. Regarding this clonotype: What it binds is not known.

Overall study results and limits: Specificity for SARS-CoV-2 was not confirmed among the second-wave clones peaking on day 37. Clones which contracted sat mainly in CM and EM if CD4+, and in EMRA if CD8+. Pre-infection memory already had some responding clones, implying cross-reactive memory joined. Day 15 to 85 contracting clones showed balanced CD4/CD8; later expanders leaned CD4+.

Each CDR3 protein is one row after TCRdb ran MiXCR on the 5' RACE reads. Of 100,000 to 130,000 distinct CDR3 sequences listed, 13% to 15% are singletons. This chain links TRBV4-2 with TRBJ2-1, with a possible D match to TRBD1 (7 bases). What was sequenced was PBMCs or a T cell subset sorted from them (not recorded which). This sequence was found in a man aged 18-30 years who had mild COVID-19 (a few samples of this study predate the infection). Cell type and time point are not known. CDR3 in DNA: TGTGCCAGCAGCCAGTCAGGGGGGAATGAGCAGTTCTTC. The encoded protein is CASSQSGGNEQFF.